The 30 T cell receptor beta chains listed next were all sequenced from one sample in a study of blood T cells in healthy people across ages. Combining a sample-barcoded 5' primer with a J-beta primer mix, a second PCR ran for about 7 to 12 cycles. TCRdb processed the 5' RACE reads anew with MiXCR; each CDR3 protein has one entry. The sample holds about 800,000 distinct CDR3 sequences, roughly 25% seen once. These data also featured in a second study, about T cells of mothers and their children.

The sequenced sample was blood. Source of these receptors: a boy younger than 18 in good health.

The chain combines TRBV14 with TRBJ2-4; D possibly matches TRBD1 or TRBD2 (5 bases each). This CDR3 spans 13 amino acids. Trimming took 5 bases from V and 1 from J, leaving 6 bases between them. Germline loops: CDR1 SGHDN, CDR2 FVKESK. The CDR3 protein is CASSWDAKNIQYF. CDR3 bases: TGTGCCAGCAGCTGGGACGCCAAAAACATTCAGTACTTC.

This chain connects TRBV20-1 to TRBJ2-1, with 9 bases that match TRBD1. The better agreement between TRBJ2-7 and the DNA end casts doubt on the J call. CDR1 DFQATT and CDR2 SNEGSKA come from the germline V gene (reference sequence). The CDR3 extends over 14 amino acids. CDR3 sequence: CSAYDTGGRDEQYF. For the CDR3, the DNA is TGCAGTGCTTACGATACAGGGGGCAGAGACGAGCAGTACTTC.

V and J are TRBV12-3 or TRBV12-4 and TRBJ2-7, with a possible D match to TRBD1 (6 bases). V shed 6 bases and J shed 3 bases, with 15 bases lying between them. The CDR3 is made up of 14 amino acids. CDR3 protein: CASSRTGSHYEQYF. CDR3 sequence (DNA): TGTGCCAGCAGCCGAACAGGGAGTCACTACGAGCAGTACTTC.

This clonotype was seen only a few times. This rearrangement joins TRBV7-3 to TRBJ1-1, with D unclear. CDR3 size: 16 residues. Between the trimmed V and J ends, which lost 3 bases and 5 bases, there was a span of 19 bases. Germline CDR1 and CDR2: SGHTA and FQGTGA. The CDR3 region has the DNA TGTGCCAGCAGCTTGTGGGGTGGTGACCTACAGACTGAAGCTTTCTTT. This codes for CASSLWGGDLQTEAFF.

This clonotype has a handful of counts. The chain recombines TRBV24-1 with TRBJ2-1, with D possibly being TRBD1 or TRBD2 (5 bases each). With 2 bases removed from V and 0 bases from J, the gap between germline ends came to 16 bases. The CDR3 runs 18 residues. Per germline, CDR1 KGHDR and CDR2 SFDVKD. Here the CDR3 DNA reads TGTGCCACCAGTGATTACCCCCGGGACCAAAGCTCCTACAATGAGCAGTTCTTC. It yields the protein CATSDYPRDQSSYNEQFF.

This clonotype showed up just a few times. J is TRBJ1-2 and V is TRBV20-1; D not certain. Germline CDR1 is DFQATT and CDR2 is SNEGSKA (reference sequence). The CDR3 loop spans 15 amino acids. V lost 2 bases, J lost 0 bases, and 13 bases lay in between. CDR3 sequence: CSARPRHPSNYGYTF. Here the CDR3 DNA reads TGCAGTGCTAGACCGAGACACCCTTCTAACTATGGCTACACCTTC.

This clonotype was seen a handful of times. V usage is TRBV29-1 and J usage is TRBJ1-4, with a possible D match to TRBD1 (5 bases). From germline, CDR1 is SQVTM and CDR2 ANQGSEA. V was shortened by 7 bases and J by 4 bases, with 19 bases between the two germline ends. This CDR3 is 15 amino acids long. In nucleotides, the CDR3 is TGCAGCGCCCTAATTGAGGGACCCCTTAATGAAAAACTGTTTTTT. It codes for CSALIEGPLNEKLFF.

This sequence joins TRBV6-1 and TRBJ2-5, with D possibly TRBD2 on 6 matching bases. The V gene lost 3 bases and the J gene lost 0 bases, with 20 bases spanning the gap. This CDR3 is 18 amino acids long. In germline, CDR1 is MNHNS, CDR2 SASEGT. DNA for the CDR3: TGTGCCAGCAGTGATCGGGAGTCGGGACTCAAGTACCAAGAGACCCAGTACTTC. The encoded protein is CASSDRESGLKYQETQYF.

The chain uses TRBV7-3 and TRBJ1-1; a weak D match, TRBD1 (5 bases). CDR3 length equals 16 residues. V was clipped by 1 base and J by 7 bases, with 19 bases between them. Germline V lookup: CDR1 SGHTA, CDR2 FQGTGA. The CDR3 sequence is CASSLMPGAGDDEAFF. The CDR3 DNA reads TGTGCCAGCAGCTTAATGCCCGGGGCGGGGGACGATGAAGCTTTCTTT.

At least ten counts were recorded for this clonotype. The genes are TRBV28 and TRBJ2-5, with TRBD2 matching 8 bases. The CDR3 runs 13 residues. Trimming took 3 bases from V and 3 from J; bases not matched to a gene: 0. The germline V gene has CDR1 MDHEN and CDR2 SYDVKM. CDR3 sequence (DNA): TGTGCCAGCAGTTTCGGGGGGGAAGAGACCCAGTACTTC. Protein: CASSFGGEETQYF.

The chain has TRBV20-1 and TRBJ2-1; 9 nucleotides line up with TRBD1. Germline V gives CDR1 DFQATT, CDR2 SNEGSKA (reference sequence). J was trimmed by 2 bases and V by 5 bases; bases with no gene match: 1. This CDR3 has 13 amino acids. In DNA, the CDR3 is TGCAGTGCTGGGACAGGGACCTACAATGAGCAGTTCTTC. Translating it yields CSAGTGTYNEQFF.

This clonotype was found a few times. The chain joins TRBV7-9 to TRBJ1-4, with TRBD1 as a possible D gene (5 bases). In germline, CDR1 is SEHNR, CDR2 FQNEAQ (reference sequence). The CDR3 is made up of 15 amino acids. V shed 4 bases and J shed 3 bases, with 12 bases lying between them. This CDR3 reads CASSSLTAPNEKLFF. CDR3 sequence (DNA): TGTGCCAGCAGCTCCCTGACAGCTCCTAATGAAAAACTGTTTTTT.

This clonotype appeared a few times. CDR3 bases: TGCGCCAGCAGCCGAACATCACAGGGAGAGGGACAAAAACTGTTTTTT. Amino acids: CASSRTSQGEGQKLFF. This chain uses TRBV4-3 with TRBJ1-4, with a weak D call TRBD1 (6 bases). In germline, CDR1 is LGHNA, CDR2 YSLEER. Trimming took off 4 bases at V and 9 bases at J, with 21 bases between the two ends. The length of the CDR3 is 16 residues.

About this clonotype itself: The junction departs from germline at one end; a sequencing error may be responsible. J is TRBJ2-3 and V is TRBV13; 14 bases are shared with TRBD2. There are 20 residues in the CDR3. Germline V CDR1 and CDR2: PRHDT, FYEKMQ (reference sequence). CDR3 residues: CASSPSAGTSGGYSTDTQYF. The CDR3 DNA follows: TGTGCCAGCAGCCCATCAGCCGGGACTAGCGGGGGTTATAGCACGGATACGCAGTATTTT.

This clonotype came up a few times. This chain connects TRBV7-9 to TRBJ2-5, with D possibly TRBD1 on 5 matching bases. Germline-derived CDR1 and CDR2 are SEHNR and FQNEAQ (reference sequence). V gave up 2 bases and J gave up 7 bases, with 11 bases separating them. CDR3 length: 13 residues. The CDR3 spells CASSLQGSGTQYF. The CDR3 bases are TGTGCCAGCAGCTTACAGGGCTCCGGGACCCAGTACTTC.

The rearrangement links TRBV11-1 to TRBJ1-6, with 8 bases identical to TRBD1. This CDR3 has 15 amino acids. Germline V gene lookup returns CDR1 SGHAT and CDR2 FQDESV (reference sequence). V was pared by 3 bases and J by 4 bases, with 2 bases of the junction left unmatched. The CDR3 sequence is CASSFRTGYNSPLHF. DNA for the CDR3: TGTGCCAGCAGCTTTCGGACAGGGTATAATTCACCCCTCCACTTT.

This rearrangement joins TRBV15 to TRBJ2-5, with TRBD1 as a possible D gene (6 bases). Germline V gene sequence: CDR1 LNHNV, CDR2 YYDKDF (reference sequence). The V and J ends lost 0 bases and 2 bases respectively, with 13 bases between them. The CDR3 extends over 16 amino acids. CDR3 in DNA: TGTGCCACCAGCAGAGACAGGGGTGGTGGACAAGAGACCCAGTACTTC. This sequence encodes CATSRDRGGGQETQYF. Using reference TRBV15 and TRBJ2-5 for the parts outside the CDR3, the full variable domain is DAMVIQNPRYQVTQFGKPVTLSCSQTLNHNVMYWYQQKSSQAPKLLFHYYDKDFNNEADTPDNFQSRRPNTSFCFLDIRSPGLGDTAMYLCATSRDRGGGQETQYFGPGTRLLVL.

V is TRBV20-1 and J is TRBJ2-5; tentatively, D is TRBD1 (6 bases). The J call could be wrong; TRBJ2-1 is a better fit for the DNA end. Germline loops: CDR1 DFQATT, CDR2 SNEGSKA (reference sequence). The CDR3 extends over 14 amino acids. CDR3 bases: TGCAGTGCCCATACAGGGTTCACCTACAATGAGCAGTTCTTC. Protein product: CSAHTGFTYNEQFF.

This clonotype has more than one count but fewer than ten. A junction end diverges from the germline sequence, so it may reflect a read error. The V call is TRBV6-6, the J call TRBJ1-2, with D possibly matching TRBD1 (6 bases). The germline CDR1 and CDR2 sequences are MNHNY and SVGAGI (reference sequence). The CDR3 runs to 14 residues. CDR3 DNA: TGTGCCAGCAGCGAGGGACAACTCAACTATGGTTACACCTTC. Residues: CASSEGQLNYGYTF.

This clonotype was observed a few times. The rearrangement uses TRBV20-1 and TRBJ2-1, with 7 bases that match TRBD1. The germline V gene has CDR1 DFQATT and CDR2 SNEGSKA (reference sequence). The CDR3 covers 16 residues. V was clipped by 0 bases and J by 7 bases; unmatched bases: 12. CDR3 DNA sequence: TGCAGTGCTAGAGATCAGTACAGGGGCCGTTTGAATGAGCAGTTCTTC. Protein: CSARDQYRGRLNEQFF.

This chain connects TRBV7-8 to TRBJ2-2; the D is unclear. The germline V and J ends were trimmed by 5 bases and 4 bases, with 14 bases remaining between them. The CDR3 consists of 15 residues. From germline, CDR1 is SGHVS and CDR2 FQNEAQ. CDR3 region: CASSPQAGGTGELFF. DNA of the CDR3: TGTGCCAGCAGCCCCCAGGCCGGTGGCACCGGGGAGCTGTTTTTT.

This clonotype was counted a few times. The rearrangement joins TRBV9 to TRBJ2-5; D call uncertain. The CDR3 runs 14 residues. The V and J ends lost 0 bases and 1 base respectively, with 7 bases between them. CDR1 and CDR2 (germline): SGDLS, YYNGEE. The CDR3 DNA reads as TGTGCCAGCAGCGTAGCTGGATTCCAAGAGACCCAGTACTTC. Its protein product is CASSVAGFQETQYF.

This clonotype was seen more than once but under ten times. The gene calls are TRBV7-8 and TRBJ2-2, with 7 positions matching TRBD1. This CDR3 spans 14 amino acids. CDR1 is SGHVS and CDR2 is FQNEAQ in the germline V gene. V shed 6 bases, J shed 4 bases, and the junction held 5 bases outside the gene matches. CDR3 sequence reads: CASSHGTVTGELFF. CDR3 DNA sequence: TGTGCCAGCAGTCACGGGACAGTCACCGGGGAGCTGTTTTTT.

V and J are TRBV3-1 and TRBJ1-5, with 8 bases fitting TRBD1. The CDR3 loop spans 16 amino acids. CDR1 is LGHDT, CDR2 YNNKEL, per germline (reference sequence). V gave up 10 bases and J gave up 0 bases; unmatched junction bases: 11. In DNA form, the CDR3 reads TGTGCCATCCAGGGGGCTAGAATATATAGCAATCAGCCCCAGCATTTT. Amino acids: CAIQGARIYSNQPQHF.

The table lists this clonotype with a few counts. The rearrangement links TRBV27 to TRBJ2-3, with D hard to call. This CDR3 spans 15 amino acids. From germline, CDR1 is MNHEY and CDR2 SMNVEV (reference sequence). Trimming stripped 6 bases from V and 2 bases from J, with 15 bases between. CDR3 DNA sequence: TGTGCCAGCAGCCACTTTGAGGAGAACACAGATACGCAGTATTTT. It translates to CASSHFEENTDTQYF.

A remark on this clonotype: An end of the junction differs from the germline gene, which may be a read error. V and J are TRBV4-2 and TRBJ2-3, with TRBD1 matching 9 bases. CDR1 LGHNA and CDR2 YNFKEQ come from the germline V gene. This CDR3 spans 15 amino acids. CDR3 amino acids: CASTQGTGWTDTQYF. The DNA of the CDR3 is TGTGCCAGCACCCAGGGGACAGGGTGGACAGATACGCAGTACTTT.

This clonotype was seen a few times. The chain recombines TRBV29-1 with TRBJ2-1; perhaps TRBD2 as D (6 bases). The DNA matches TRBJ2-7 better at its end, which makes the J call doubtful. Germline loops: CDR1 SQVTM, CDR2 ANQGSEA. CDR3 size: 14 residues. The CDR3, as DNA: TGCAGCGCCAAGCCGGGCCTAGGAGGGAAGGAGCAGTACTTC. This sequence encodes CSAKPGLGGKEQYF.

This clonotype has just a few counts. This chain connects TRBV29-1 to TRBJ2-2; tentative D call: TRBD2 (6 bases). V was pared by 6 bases and J by 1 base, with 15 bases between. The germline CDR1 and CDR2 sequences are SQVTM and ANQGSEA. The CDR3 runs 15 residues. Written as DNA, the CDR3 is TGCAGCGTGCGGGGATTCTCGTGGAACACCGGGGAGCTGTTTTTT. As protein: CSVRGFSWNTGELFF.

This clonotype was seen a handful of times. V usage is TRBV20-1 and J usage is TRBJ2-7; possibly TRBD1 or TRBD2 for D (5 bases each). V shed 6 bases and J shed 7 bases, with 28 bases lying between them. This CDR3 is built from 16 residues. CDR1 is DFQATT, CDR2 SNEGSKA, per germline (reference sequence). This CDR3 is CSADDLGGDPTGEQYF. CDR3 DNA sequence: TGCAGTGCGGATGACCTTGGTGGGGACCCTACAGGAGAGCAGTACTTC.

The DNA of the CDR3 is TGTGCCAGCAGGAGGGGCCTCTACGAGCAGTACTTC. Amino acid sequence: CASRRGLYEQYF. V is TRBV2 and J is TRBJ2-7, with D perhaps assigned TRBD1 or TRBD2 (5 bases each). CDR1 is SNHLY and CDR2 is FYNNEI in the germline V gene. The CDR3 covers 12 residues. Deletions cut 6 bases from V and 3 bases from J, with 9 bases between.